The entry that follows covers one T cell receptor (beta chain) sequence. Its antigen is unknown. The junction departs from germline at one end; a sequencing error may be responsible. Total RNA and DNA came together from approximately 22-30 mg of bulk tissue without cell sorting. The CDR3 runs 15 residues. The sample belongs to a study of tumor-infiltrating lymphocytes in primary liver carcinoma. Turning to the study itself: Patients of both sexes were 30 to 69 years old. Productive TCRbeta read yields ran from roughly 3.5 to 7 million per sample and were similar between tissues. All lesions had stage T1-T3 N0M0 and roughly 4 to 11 cm widths. Overall study findings and caveats: A significantly higher top-250-clone fraction was found in tumors than in blood (p = 0.039).

Researchers generated TCR beta cDNA from roughly 500 ng of total RNA, relying on a constant-region primer. Researchers made the TCR beta libraries by running three nested multiplex PCR rounds with slightly modified ARM-PCR. TRBV1-TRBV30 forward primers paired with a C-beta reverse primer drove the first two PCR rounds, about 9 cycles each. TCRdb itself ran the multiplex PCR reads through MiXCR, one entry per CDR3 protein. The sample shows some 190,000 distinct CDR3 sequences, around four fifths of them seen only once. The chain uses TRBV12-3 or TRBV12-4 and TRBJ1-5; TRBD1 agrees at 12 bases. This sequence originates from a man aged 40-50 years with primary liver carcinoma and hepatitis B virus infection. The specimen sequenced was tumor tissue from primary liver carcinoma. The CDR3 DNA sequence: TGTGGCAGCACATTCGGGACAGGGGGCCATCAGCCCCAACATTTT. Its translation: CGSTFGTGGHQPQHF.